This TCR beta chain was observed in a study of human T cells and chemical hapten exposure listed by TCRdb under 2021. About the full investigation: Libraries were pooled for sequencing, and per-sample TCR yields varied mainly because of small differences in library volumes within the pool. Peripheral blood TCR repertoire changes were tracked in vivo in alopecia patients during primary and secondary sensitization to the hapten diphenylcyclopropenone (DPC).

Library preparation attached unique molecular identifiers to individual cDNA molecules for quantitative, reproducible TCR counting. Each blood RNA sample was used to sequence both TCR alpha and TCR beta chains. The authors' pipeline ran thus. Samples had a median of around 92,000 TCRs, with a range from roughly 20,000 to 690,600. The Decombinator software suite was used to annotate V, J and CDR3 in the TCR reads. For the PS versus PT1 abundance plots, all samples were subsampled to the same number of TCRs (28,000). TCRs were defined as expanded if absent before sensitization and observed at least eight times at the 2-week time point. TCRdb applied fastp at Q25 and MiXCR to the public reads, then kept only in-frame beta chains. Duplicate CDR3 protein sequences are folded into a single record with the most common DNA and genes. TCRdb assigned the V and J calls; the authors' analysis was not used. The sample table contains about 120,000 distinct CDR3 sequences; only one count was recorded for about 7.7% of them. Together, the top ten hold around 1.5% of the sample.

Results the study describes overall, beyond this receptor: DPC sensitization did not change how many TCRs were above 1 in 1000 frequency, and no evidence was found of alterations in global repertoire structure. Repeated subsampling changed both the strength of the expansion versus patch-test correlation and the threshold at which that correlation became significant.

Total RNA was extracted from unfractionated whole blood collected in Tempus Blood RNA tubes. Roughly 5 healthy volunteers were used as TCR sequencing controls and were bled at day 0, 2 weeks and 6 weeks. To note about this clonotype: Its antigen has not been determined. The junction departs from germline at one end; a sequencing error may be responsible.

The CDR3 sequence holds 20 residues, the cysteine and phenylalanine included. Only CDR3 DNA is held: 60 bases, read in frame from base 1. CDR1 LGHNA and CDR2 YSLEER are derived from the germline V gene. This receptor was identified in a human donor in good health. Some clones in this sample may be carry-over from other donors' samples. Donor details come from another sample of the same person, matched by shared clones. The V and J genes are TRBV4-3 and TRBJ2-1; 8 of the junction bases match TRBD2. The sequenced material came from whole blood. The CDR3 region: CASSQDVLAGTHSSYNEQFF. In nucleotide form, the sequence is TGTGCCAGCAGCCAAGATGTGTTAGCGGGGACTCATAGCTCCTACAATGAGCAGTTCTTC.